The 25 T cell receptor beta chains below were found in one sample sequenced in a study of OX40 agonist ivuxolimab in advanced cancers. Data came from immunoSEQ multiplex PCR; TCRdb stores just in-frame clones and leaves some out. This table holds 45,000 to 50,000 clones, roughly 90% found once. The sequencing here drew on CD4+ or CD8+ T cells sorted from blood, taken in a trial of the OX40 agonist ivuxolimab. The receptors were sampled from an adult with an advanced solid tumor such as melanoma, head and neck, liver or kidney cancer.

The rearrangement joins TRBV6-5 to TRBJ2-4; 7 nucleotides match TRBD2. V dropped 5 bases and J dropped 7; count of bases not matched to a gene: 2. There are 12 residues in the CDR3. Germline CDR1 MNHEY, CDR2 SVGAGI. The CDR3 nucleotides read TGTGCCAGCAGTATCGGGGGGAACATTCAGTACTTC. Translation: CASSIGGNIQYF.

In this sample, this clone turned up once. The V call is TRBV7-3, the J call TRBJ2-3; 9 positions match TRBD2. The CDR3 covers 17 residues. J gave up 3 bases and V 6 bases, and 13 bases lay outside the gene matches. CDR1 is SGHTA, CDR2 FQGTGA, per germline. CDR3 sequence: CASSKGRGTSLTDTQYF. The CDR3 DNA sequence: TGTGCCAGCAGTAAAGGTCGGGGGACTAGCTTGACAGATACGCAGTATTTT.

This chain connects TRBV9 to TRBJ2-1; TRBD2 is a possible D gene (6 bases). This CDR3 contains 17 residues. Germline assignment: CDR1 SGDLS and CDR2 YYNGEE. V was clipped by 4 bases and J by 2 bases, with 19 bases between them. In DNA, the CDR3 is TGTGCCAGCAGCCCAAGAGGCGGGGACTCACCCTACAATGAGCAGTTCTTC. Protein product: CASSPRGGDSPYNEQFF. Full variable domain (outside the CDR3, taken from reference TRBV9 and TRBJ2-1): DSGVTQTPKHLITATGQRVTLRCSPRSGDLSVYWYQQSLDQGLQFLIQYYNGEERAKGNILERFSAQQFPDLHSELNLSSLELGDSALYFCASSPRGGDSPYNEQFFGPGTRLTVL.

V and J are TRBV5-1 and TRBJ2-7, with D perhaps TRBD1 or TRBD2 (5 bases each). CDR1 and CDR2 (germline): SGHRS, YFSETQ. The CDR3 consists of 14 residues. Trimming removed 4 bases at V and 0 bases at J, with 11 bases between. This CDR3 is CASSRPGTSYEQYF. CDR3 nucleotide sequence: TGCGCCAGCAGCCGTCCCGGGACCTCCTACGAGCAGTACTTC.

CDR3 protein: CASSQDRPYEQYF. CDR3 coding DNA: TGCGCCAGCAGCCAAGATCGCCCCTACGAGCAGTACTTC. V and J are TRBV4-3 and TRBJ2-7; D unclear. V lost 0 bases and J lost 2, with 5 bases in between. Germline-derived CDR1 and CDR2 are LGHNA and YSLEER. This CDR3 has 13 amino acids.

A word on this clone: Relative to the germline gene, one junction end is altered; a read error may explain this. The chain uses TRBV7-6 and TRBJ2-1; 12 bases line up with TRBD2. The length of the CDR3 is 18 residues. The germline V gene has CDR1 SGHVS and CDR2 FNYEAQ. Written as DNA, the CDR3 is TGTGCCAGCAGCTTACGAGCTAGCGGGGGGGCCGGGAACAATAAGCAGTTCTTC. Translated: CASSLRASGGAGNNKQFF.

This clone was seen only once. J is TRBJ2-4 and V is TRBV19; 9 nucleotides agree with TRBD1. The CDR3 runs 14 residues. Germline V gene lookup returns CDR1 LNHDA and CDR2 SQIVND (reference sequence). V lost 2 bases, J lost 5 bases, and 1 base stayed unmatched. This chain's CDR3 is CASSIWDRENIQYF. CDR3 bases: TGTGCCAGTAGTATATGGGACAGGGAAAACATTCAGTACTTC.

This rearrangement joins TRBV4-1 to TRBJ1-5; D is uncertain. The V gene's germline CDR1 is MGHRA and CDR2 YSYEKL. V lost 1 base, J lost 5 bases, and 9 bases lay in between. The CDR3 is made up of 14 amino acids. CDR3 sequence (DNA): TGCGCCAGCAGCCAAGCGAAGTCCGATCAGCCCCAGCATTTT. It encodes CASSQAKSDQPQHF.

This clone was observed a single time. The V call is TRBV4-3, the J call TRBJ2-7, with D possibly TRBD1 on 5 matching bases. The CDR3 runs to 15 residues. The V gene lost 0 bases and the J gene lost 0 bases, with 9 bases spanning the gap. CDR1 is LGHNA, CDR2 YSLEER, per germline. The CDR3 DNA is TGCGCCAGCAGCCAAGATGCAGGGCGCTCCTACGAGCAGTACTTC. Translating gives CASSQDAGRSYEQYF.

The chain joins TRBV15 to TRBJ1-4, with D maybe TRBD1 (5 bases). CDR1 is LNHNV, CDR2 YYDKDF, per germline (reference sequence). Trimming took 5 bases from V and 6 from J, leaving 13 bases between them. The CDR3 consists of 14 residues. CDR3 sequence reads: CATSPWDVDEKLFF. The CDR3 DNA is TGTGCCACCAGCCCCTGGGACGTTGATGAAAAACTGTTTTTT.

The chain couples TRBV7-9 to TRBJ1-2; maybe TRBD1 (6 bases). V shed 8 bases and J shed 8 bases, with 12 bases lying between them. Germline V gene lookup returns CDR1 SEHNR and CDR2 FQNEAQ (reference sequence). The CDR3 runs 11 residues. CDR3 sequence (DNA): TGTGCCAGCTCCTTCGGGGGCGGCTACACCTTC. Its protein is CASSFGGGYTF.

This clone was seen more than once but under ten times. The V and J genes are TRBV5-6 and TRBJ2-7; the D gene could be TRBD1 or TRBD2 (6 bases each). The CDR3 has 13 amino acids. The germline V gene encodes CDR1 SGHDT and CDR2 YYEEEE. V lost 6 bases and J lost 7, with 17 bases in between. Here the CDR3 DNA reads TGTGCCAGCACCTTCGACGGGGGCGGTGAGCAGTACTTC. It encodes CASTFDGGGEQYF.

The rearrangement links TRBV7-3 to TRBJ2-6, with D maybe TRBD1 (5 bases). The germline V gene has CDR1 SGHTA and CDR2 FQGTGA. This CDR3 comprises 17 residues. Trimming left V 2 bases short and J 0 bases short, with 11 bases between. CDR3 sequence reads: CASSLGAGISGANVLTF. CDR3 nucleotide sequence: TGTGCCAGCAGCTTAGGGGCAGGCATCTCTGGGGCCAACGTCCTGACTTTC.

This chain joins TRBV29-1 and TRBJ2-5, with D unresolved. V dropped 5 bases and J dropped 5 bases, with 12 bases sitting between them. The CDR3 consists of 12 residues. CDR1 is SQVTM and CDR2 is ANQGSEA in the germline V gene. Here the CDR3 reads CSVTWTGETQYF. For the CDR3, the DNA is TGCAGCGTTACATGGACCGGGGAGACCCAGTACTTC.

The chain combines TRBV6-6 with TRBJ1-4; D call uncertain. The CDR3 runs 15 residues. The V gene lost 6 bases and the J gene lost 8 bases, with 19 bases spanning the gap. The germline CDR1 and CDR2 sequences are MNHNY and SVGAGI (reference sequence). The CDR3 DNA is TGTGCCAGCAGCTTCCTTGGACGAGGTCGGGAAAAACTGTTTTTT. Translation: CASSFLGRGREKLFF.

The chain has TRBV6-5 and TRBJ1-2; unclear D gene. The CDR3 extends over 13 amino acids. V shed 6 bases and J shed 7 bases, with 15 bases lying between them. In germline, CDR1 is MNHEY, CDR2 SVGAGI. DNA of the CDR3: TGTGCCAGCAGCTACGGAATGTCGGGTGGCTACACCTTC. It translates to CASSYGMSGGYTF.

The CDR3 loop is CASSPWGLGAEAFF. As DNA, the CDR3 is TGTGCCAGCAGCCCATGGGGGCTAGGGGCTGAAGCTTTCTTT. The rearrangement links TRBV6-1 to TRBJ1-1; TRBD1 might be the D (6 bases). V lost 6 bases to trimming and J lost 6 bases, with 17 bases between them. Germline CDR1 is MNHNS and CDR2 is SASEGT. The CDR3 sequence is 14 residues long.

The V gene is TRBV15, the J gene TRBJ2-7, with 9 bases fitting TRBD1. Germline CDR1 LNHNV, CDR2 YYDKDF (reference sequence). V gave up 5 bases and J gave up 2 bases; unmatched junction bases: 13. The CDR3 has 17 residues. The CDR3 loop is CATSGPPAGTGTYEQYF. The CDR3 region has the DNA TGTGCCACCAGCGGGCCCCCCGCGGGGACAGGGACCTACGAGCAGTACTTC.

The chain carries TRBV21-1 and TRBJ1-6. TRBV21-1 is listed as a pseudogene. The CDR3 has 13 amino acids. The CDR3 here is CASGMRPCQILHF. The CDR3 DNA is TGTGCCAGCGGGATGAGGCCATGCCAGATCCTCCACTTT.

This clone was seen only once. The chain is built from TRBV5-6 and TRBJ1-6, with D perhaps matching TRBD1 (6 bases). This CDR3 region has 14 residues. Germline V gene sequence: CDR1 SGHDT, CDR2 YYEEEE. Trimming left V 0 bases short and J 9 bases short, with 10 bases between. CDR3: CASSLDRVASPLHF. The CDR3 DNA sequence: TGTGCCAGCAGCTTGGACAGGGTAGCTTCACCCCTCCACTTT.

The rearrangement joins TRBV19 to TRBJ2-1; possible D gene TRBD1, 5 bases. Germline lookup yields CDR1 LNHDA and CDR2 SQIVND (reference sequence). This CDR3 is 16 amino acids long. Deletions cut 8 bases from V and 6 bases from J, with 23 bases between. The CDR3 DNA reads TGTGCCAGTTTAGACCTGATGGCAGGGTCAGGCAATGAGCAGTTCTTC. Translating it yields CASLDLMAGSGNEQFF.

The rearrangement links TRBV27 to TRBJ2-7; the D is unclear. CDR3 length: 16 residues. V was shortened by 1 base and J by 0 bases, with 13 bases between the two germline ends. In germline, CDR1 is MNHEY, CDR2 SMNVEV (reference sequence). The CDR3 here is CASSLLWRLSSYEQYF. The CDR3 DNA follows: TGTGCCAGCAGTTTATTGTGGCGGTTGAGCTCCTACGAGCAGTACTTC.

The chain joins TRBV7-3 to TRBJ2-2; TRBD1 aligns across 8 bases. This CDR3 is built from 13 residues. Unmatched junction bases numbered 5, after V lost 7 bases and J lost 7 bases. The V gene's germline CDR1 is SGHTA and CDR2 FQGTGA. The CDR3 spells CASTQGAIGELFF. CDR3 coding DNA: TGTGCCAGCACCCAGGGGGCGATCGGGGAGCTGTTTTTT.

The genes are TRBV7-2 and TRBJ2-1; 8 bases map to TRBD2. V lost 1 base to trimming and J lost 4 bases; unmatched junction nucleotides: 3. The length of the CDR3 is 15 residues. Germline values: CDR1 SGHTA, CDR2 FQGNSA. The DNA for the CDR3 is TGTGCCAGCAGCTTAGTGGCGGGGGGATACAATGAGCAGTTCTTC. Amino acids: CASSLVAGGYNEQFF.

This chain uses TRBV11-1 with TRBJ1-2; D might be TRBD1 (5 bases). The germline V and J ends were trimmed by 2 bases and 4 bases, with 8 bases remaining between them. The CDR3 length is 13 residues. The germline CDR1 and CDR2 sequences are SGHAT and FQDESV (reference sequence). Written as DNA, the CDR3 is TGTGCCAGCAGCTTACGCCAGGGCTATGGCTACACCTTC. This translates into CASSLRQGYGYTF.